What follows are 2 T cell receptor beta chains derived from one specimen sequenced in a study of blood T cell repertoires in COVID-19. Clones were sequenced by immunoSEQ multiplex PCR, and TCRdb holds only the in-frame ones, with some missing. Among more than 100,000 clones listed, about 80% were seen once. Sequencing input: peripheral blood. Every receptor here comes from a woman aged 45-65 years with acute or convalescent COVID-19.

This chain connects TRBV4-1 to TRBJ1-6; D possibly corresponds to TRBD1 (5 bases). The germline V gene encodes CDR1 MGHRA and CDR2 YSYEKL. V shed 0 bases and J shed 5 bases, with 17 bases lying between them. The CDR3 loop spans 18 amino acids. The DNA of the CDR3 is TGCGCCAGCAGCCAAGAAATCCTCCGGGGGAACGATAATTCACCCCTCCACTTT. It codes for CASSQEILRGNDNSPLHF.

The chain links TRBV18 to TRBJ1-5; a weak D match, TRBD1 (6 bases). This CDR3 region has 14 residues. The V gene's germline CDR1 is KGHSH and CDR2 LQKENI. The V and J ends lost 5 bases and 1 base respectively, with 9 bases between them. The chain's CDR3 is CASSSTGSNQPQHF. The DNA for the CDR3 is TGTGCCAGCTCATCTACAGGGAGCAATCAGCCCCAGCATTTT. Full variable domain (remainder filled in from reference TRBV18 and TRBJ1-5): NAGVMQNPRHLVRRRGQEARLRCSPMKGHSHVYWYRQLPEEGLKFMVYLQKENIIDESGMPKERFSAEFPKEGPSILRIQQVVRGDSAAYFCASSSTGSNQPQHFGDGTRLSIL.